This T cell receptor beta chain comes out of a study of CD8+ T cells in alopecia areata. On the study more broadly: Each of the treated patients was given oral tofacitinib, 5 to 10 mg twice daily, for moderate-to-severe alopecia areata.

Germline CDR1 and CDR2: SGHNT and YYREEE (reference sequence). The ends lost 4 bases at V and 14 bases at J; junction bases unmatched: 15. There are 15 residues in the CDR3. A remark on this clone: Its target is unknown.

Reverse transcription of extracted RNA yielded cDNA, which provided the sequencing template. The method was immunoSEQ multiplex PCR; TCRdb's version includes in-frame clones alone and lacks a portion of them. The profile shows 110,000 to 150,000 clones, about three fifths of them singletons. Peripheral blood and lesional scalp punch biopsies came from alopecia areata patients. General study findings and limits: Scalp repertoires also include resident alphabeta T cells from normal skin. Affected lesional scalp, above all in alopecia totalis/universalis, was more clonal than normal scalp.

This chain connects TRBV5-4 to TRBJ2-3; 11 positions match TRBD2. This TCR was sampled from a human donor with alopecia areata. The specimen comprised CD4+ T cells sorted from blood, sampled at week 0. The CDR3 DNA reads TGTGCCAGCAGCCCAGCCGGGACTAGCGGTGGTAGGTCGTATTTT. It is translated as CASSPAGTSGGRSYF.